The 7 T cell receptor beta chains reported below all come from one sample, sequenced in a study of OX40 agonist ivuxolimab in advanced cancers. Produced via immunoSEQ multiplex PCR; TCRdb's table is partial and in-frame only. The sample gives approximately 58,000 clones, less than 95% of which show up once; 0.44% is in the top ten. The material was CD4+ or CD8+ T cells sorted from blood, obtained in a trial of the OX40 agonist ivuxolimab. These receptor sequences come from an adult with an advanced solid tumor such as melanoma, head and neck, liver or kidney cancer.

The table lists this clone with a few counts. V and J are TRBV25-1 and TRBJ2-1; D not certain. CDR1 and CDR2 (germline): MGHDK, SYGVNS. Trimming took 1 base from V and 5 from J, leaving 9 bases between them. The CDR3 has 14 residues. In DNA, the CDR3 is TGTGCCAGCAGTGAATCACCCGGAAACAATGAGCAGTTCTTC. This sequence encodes CASSESPGNNEQFF.

The gene calls are TRBV6-6 and TRBJ1-2; TRBD1 is a possible D gene (6 bases). The ends were cut back, 5 bases at V and 3 bases at J, with 13 bases in the middle. Per the germline V gene, CDR1 is MNHNY and CDR2 is SVGAGI (reference sequence). This CDR3 region has 14 residues. This chain's CDR3 is CASSLTRTDYGYTF. The CDR3 DNA reads TGTGCCAGCAGTCTCACAAGGACAGACTATGGCTACACCTTC.

The chain employs TRBV9 and TRBJ2-3; D unclear. The V end was cut by 4 bases, the J end by 0 bases, with 6 bases between. Germline loops: CDR1 SGDLS, CDR2 YYNGEE. The length of the CDR3 is 13 residues. CDR3 DNA sequence: TGTGCCAGCAGCCCAACAAGCACAGATACGCAGTATTTT. Its protein is CASSPTSTDTQYF.

The V call is TRBV28, the J call TRBJ1-5; TRBD1 agrees at 10 bases. CDR1 and CDR2 from the germline V gene are MDHEN and SYDVKM. Trimming at V came to 10 bases and at J to 5 bases, leaving 8 bases not matched to a gene. This CDR3 has 14 residues. The CDR3 spells CAITRTGGDQPQHF. The CDR3 region has the DNA TGTGCCATCACCCGGACAGGGGGGGATCAGCCCCAGCATTTT.

V is TRBV19 and J is TRBJ2-7; 10 nucleotides agree with TRBD1. The CDR3 runs to 16 residues. V lost 0 bases to trimming and J lost 4 bases; unmatched junction nucleotides: 6. Per the germline V gene, CDR1 is LNHDA and CDR2 is SQIVND (reference sequence). The CDR3 nucleotides read TGTGCCAGTAGTATAGACCACAGGACAGGGGGTTACGAGCAGTACTTC. Its protein is CASSIDHRTGGYEQYF.

J is TRBJ1-4 and V is TRBV29-1; D not resolved. The CDR3 runs to 12 residues. With 4 bases removed from V and 3 bases from J, the gap between germline ends came to 6 bases. Germline assignment: CDR1 SQVTM and CDR2 ANQGSEA. CDR3 DNA sequence: TGCAGCGTTGTCAGTTCTAATGAAAAACTGTTTTTT. It codes for CSVVSSNEKLFF.

The gene calls are TRBV2 and TRBJ2-7; TRBD1 matches 7 bases. The V gene end was trimmed by 3 bases and the J gene end by 2 bases; junction bases not matched to a gene: 19. Germline V gives CDR1 SNHLY, CDR2 FYNNEI. The CDR3 spans 19 residues. The CDR3 is CASSDLGQWALTLTYEQYF. The DNA of the CDR3 is TGTGCCAGCAGTGATTTGGGACAGTGGGCTCTAACGTTAACCTACGAGCAGTACTTC.